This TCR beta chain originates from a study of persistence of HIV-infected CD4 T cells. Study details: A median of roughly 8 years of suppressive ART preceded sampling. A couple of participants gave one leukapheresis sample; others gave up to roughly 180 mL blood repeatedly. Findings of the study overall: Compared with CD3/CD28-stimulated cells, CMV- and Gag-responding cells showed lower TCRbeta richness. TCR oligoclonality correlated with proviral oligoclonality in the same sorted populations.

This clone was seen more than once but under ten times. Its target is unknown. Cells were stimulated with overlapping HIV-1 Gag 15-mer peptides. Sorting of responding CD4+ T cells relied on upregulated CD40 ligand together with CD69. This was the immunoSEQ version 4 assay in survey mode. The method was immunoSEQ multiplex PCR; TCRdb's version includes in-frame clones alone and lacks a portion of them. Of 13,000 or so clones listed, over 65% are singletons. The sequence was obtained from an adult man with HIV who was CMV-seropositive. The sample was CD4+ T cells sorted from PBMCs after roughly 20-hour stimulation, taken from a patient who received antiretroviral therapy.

For the CDR3, the DNA is TGTGCCAGTAGTCCCCGGCCAGGGACCTGGCATCAGCCCCAGCATTTT. Its translation is CASSPRPGTWHQPQHF. The chain recombines TRBV19 with TRBJ1-5; D is perhaps TRBD1 (5 bases). The germline CDR1 and CDR2 sequences are LNHDA and SQIVND (reference sequence). Trimming shortened V by 5 bases and J by 5 bases, and 19 bases separated the two germline ends. The CDR3 extends over 16 amino acids.